These T cell receptor beta chains were read from a single sample in a study of cytomegalovirus exposure and HLA in healthy donors. Assay used: immunoSEQ multiplex PCR; TCRdb lists only in-frame clones, some missing. The sample contains around 140,000 clones, around three quarters of which appear only once. The sample taken for sequencing was PBMCs. Every receptor here comes from a woman aged 18-29 years in good health and CMV-seropositive. Both conserved end residues are part of each CDR3. D genes are given only for firm matches. Not all rows give a size; the values are once, few, many and, for expanded clones, a class.

>TRBV19|TRBD1|NA|TRBJ2-3
TGTGCCAGTAGTATCTTCGAGGGACAGGGAACAGATACGCAGTATTTT
CASSIFEGQGTDTQYF
>TRBV5-5|NA|NA|TRBJ1-1
TGTGCCAGCACCCGGGGGAGGGACACTGAAGCTTTCTTT
CASTRGRDTEAFF
>TRBV7-2|NA|NA|TRBJ2-7
TGTGCCAGCAGCTTTTCCCCCCTTATCGAGCAGTACTTC
CASSFSPLIEQYF
>TRBV19|TRBD1|once|TRBJ2-1
TGTGCCAGTAGTATATTAAGGGGACAGGGCGACAATGAGCAGTTCTTC
CASSILRGQGDNEQFF
>TRBV7-8|TRBD2|once|TRBJ2-3
TGTGCCAGCACCCTACAGGGGACTAGCCCCACAGATACGCAGTATTTT
CASTLQGTSPTDTQYF
>TRBV4-1|NA|NA|TRBJ1-1
TGCGCCAGCAGCCAAGAGAGGCGGGCGGGGAGTCTCACTGAAGCTTTCTTT
CASSQERRAGSLTEAFF
>TRBV11-3|NA|NA|TRBJ2-3
TGTGCCAGCAGCTTATTGGGCAGGTTGGGAGATACGCAGTATTTT
CASSLLGRLGDTQYF
>TRBV11-1|TRBD1|NA|TRBJ1-1
TGTGCCAGCAGCTTTCGACAGGGGAACACTGAAGCTTTCTTT
CASSFRQGNTEAFF
>TRBV7-8|NA|once|TRBJ1-2
TGTGCCAGCAGCGCTGCAGGGGCCCCTGGGATCTATGGCTACACCTTC
CASSAAGAPGIYGYTF
>TRBV27|TRBD1|NA|TRBJ1-6
TGTGCCAGCAGCTCCGGTACAGGGGAAGATTCACCCCTCCACTTT
CASSSGTGEDSPLHF
>TRBV7-2|TRBD2|NA|TRBJ2-6
TGTGCCAGCAGCTTGCCGACTAGCGGGGGGACTGGGGCCAACGTCCTGACTTTC
CASSLPTSGGTGANVLTF
>TRBV2|NA|few|TRBJ1-4
TGTGCCAGCAGCCGACGGACAAATGAAAAACTGTTTTTT
CASSRRTNEKLFF
>TRBV30|NA|NA|TRBJ1-1
TGTGCCTGGAGTGTAACGGCGAGGACTGAAGCTTTCTTT
CAWSVTARTEAFF